This T cell receptor (beta chain) was observed in a study of blood T cells in healthy people across ages. Whole-study results and caveats: More naive CD4+ cells and higher diversity marked long-lived donors relative to aged donors.

It was with a sample-barcoded 5' primer and a J-beta primer mix that a second PCR of roughly 6 to 12 cycles was run. TCRdb independently ran MiXCR on the 5' RACE reads; one entry per CDR3 protein. The table has about 640,000 distinct CDR3 sequences, about 53% seen once. The CDR3 covers 15 residues. V dropped 2 bases and J dropped 2; count of bases not matched to a gene: 6. Germline V CDR1 and CDR2: LNHNV, YYDKDF (reference sequence). To note about this clonotype: The antigen is unknown.

Per sample, no less than 5 micrograms of total RNA were extracted. The sequenced material came from blood. The sequence was collected from a man aged 60 to 75 in good health. The chain uses TRBV15 and TRBJ2-7; 7 nucleotides align to TRBD1. CDR3 sequence (DNA): TGTGCCACCAGCAGAACTAGACAGGGTCCCTACGAGCAGTACTTC. Its protein is CATSRTRQGPYEQYF.